The 3 T cell receptor beta chains below come from one sample, sequenced in a study of beta chain features in type 1 diabetes. Study-level points and caveats: A moderate, significant TCRB CDR3 shortening appeared in type 1 diabetes across four CD4+ subsets.

Their antigen targets remain unknown. The whole isolated RNA underwent reverse transcription, so sequencing captured expressed TCRB transcripts. Some clones are missing from TCRdb's copy, which holds only in-frame ones; the method was immunoSEQ multiplex PCR. This sample has over 150,000 clones, with around 8.3% found just once. Specimen: central memory CD4+ T cells from blood. The receptors were sampled from a woman between 18 and 29 years old with type 1 diabetes.

At least ten counts were recorded for this clone. The chain couples TRBV2 to TRBJ1-1; the D is unclear. The germline V gene has CDR1 SNHLY and CDR2 FYNNEI. The V end lost 7 bases, the J end lost 1 base, and 4 bases lay between the germline ends. The CDR3 loop spans 11 amino acids. The CDR3 region has the DNA TGTGCCAGCACAGGGAACACTGAAGCTTTCTTT. Encoded protein: CASTGNTEAFF.

On this clone: This may stem from a read error, because a much larger clone lies one nucleotide away. The genes are TRBV7-2 and TRBJ1-1; 7 bases match TRBD1. CDR3 length: 15 amino acids. Per the germline V gene, CDR1 is SGHTA and CDR2 is FQGNSA. V lost 3 bases, J lost 0 bases, and 4 bases stayed unmatched. CDR3: CASSLEGQLNTEAFF. The CDR3 nucleotides are TGTGCCAGCAGCTTGGAGGGACAGCTGAACACTGAAGCTTTCTTT.

This clone has a handful of counts. The gene calls are TRBV29-1 and TRBJ1-5, with 10 nucleotides matching TRBD1. V was pared by 6 bases and J by 2 bases, with 4 bases of the junction left unmatched. Germline V gives CDR1 SQVTM, CDR2 ANQGSEA. This CDR3 spans 14 amino acids. CDR3 sequence reads: CSVAGTGGNQPQHF. The CDR3 DNA reads as TGCAGCGTGGCAGGGACAGGGGGCAATCAGCCCCAGCATTTT.